This passage covers 4 T cell receptor beta chains from one sample sequenced in a study of blood T cell repertoires in COVID-19. Libraries were prepared by immunoSEQ multiplex PCR; TCRdb keeps only in-frame clonotypes and omits some of them. The data show 55,000 to 75,000 clones, about 88% seen once. The sequenced sample was peripheral blood. The receptor set was obtained from a human donor with active COVID-19. The donor label of this sample is uncertain.

The genes are TRBV5-1 and TRBJ2-1, with 9 bases aligning to TRBD2. Germline lookup yields CDR1 SGHRS and CDR2 YFSETQ. Losses at the gene ends were 4 bases for V and 5 bases for J; bases not matched to a gene: 4. CDR3 size: 14 residues. The CDR3 here is CASSKAGGNNEQFF. The CDR3 DNA reads as TGCGCCAGCAGCAAGGCGGGGGGGAACAATGAGCAGTTCTTC.

The chain links TRBV19 to TRBJ1-1; no definite D call. CDR1 and CDR2 (germline): LNHDA, SQIVND (reference sequence). V was shortened by 7 bases and J by 3 bases, with 21 bases between the two germline ends. This CDR3 has 16 residues. CDR3 coding DNA: TGTGCCAGTAATCGGGGTTCGTATTCGCAGGACACTGAAGCTTTCTTT. Translation gives CASNRGSYSQDTEAFF. Variable domain in full (rest from reference TRBV19 and TRBJ1-1): DGGITQSPKYLFRKEGQNVTLSCEQNLNHDAMYWYRQDPGQGLRLIYYSQIVNDFQKGDIAEGYSVSREKKESFPLTVTSAQKNPTAFYLCASNRGSYSQDTEAFFGQGTRLTVV.

The rearrangement joins TRBV6-5 to TRBJ1-2, with unresolved D. The V and J ends lost 11 bases and 4 bases respectively, with 14 bases between them. The CDR3 is 12 residues long. Germline V lookup: CDR1 MNHEY, CDR2 SVGAGI. The CDR3 reads CAFLRDSYGYTF. The CDR3 nucleotides are TGTGCCTTTTTACGGGATAGCTATGGCTACACCTTC.

The genes are TRBV2 and TRBJ2-1, with D possibly TRBD1 on 6 matching bases. Germline lookup yields CDR1 SNHLY and CDR2 FYNNEI. This CDR3 spans 16 amino acids. The V and J ends lost 6 bases and 1 base respectively, with 16 bases between them. CDR3 protein: CASRNPDRRSYNEQFF. CDR3 in DNA: TGTGCCAGCAGGAACCCGGACAGAAGATCCTACAATGAGCAGTTCTTC.